The T cell receptor (beta chain) described here comes from a study of T cell repertoires in cytomegalovirus infection. TCRdb ran MiXCR on the reads and lists one entry per CDR3 protein. The data contain fewer than 550,000 distinct CDR3 sequences, about 33% of them singletons. The V end lost 1 base, the J end lost 0 bases, and 16 bases lay between the germline ends. CDR1 and CDR2 from the germline V gene are SGHTA and FQGNSA. The length of the CDR3 is 19 residues. This TCR derives from a human donor in good health (CMV status not recorded). Some clones in this sample may be carry-over from other donors' samples. Material for sequencing was PBMCs. V is TRBV7-2 and J is TRBJ2-6; D possibly uses TRBD1 or TRBD2 (5 bases each). For the CDR3, the DNA is TGTGCCAGCAGCTTAGTACCGGGACGAAGATTCTCTGGGGCCAACGTCCTGACTTTC. Encoded protein: CASSLVPGRRFSGANVLTF. The variable domain in full, with the rest retrieved from reference TRBV7-2 and TRBJ2-6, is GAGVSQSPSNKVTEKGKDVELRCDPISGHTALYWYRQSLGQGLEFLIYFQGNSAPDKSGLPSDRFSAERTGGSVSTLTIQRTQQEDSAVYLCASSLVPGRRFSGANVLTFGAGSRLTVL.